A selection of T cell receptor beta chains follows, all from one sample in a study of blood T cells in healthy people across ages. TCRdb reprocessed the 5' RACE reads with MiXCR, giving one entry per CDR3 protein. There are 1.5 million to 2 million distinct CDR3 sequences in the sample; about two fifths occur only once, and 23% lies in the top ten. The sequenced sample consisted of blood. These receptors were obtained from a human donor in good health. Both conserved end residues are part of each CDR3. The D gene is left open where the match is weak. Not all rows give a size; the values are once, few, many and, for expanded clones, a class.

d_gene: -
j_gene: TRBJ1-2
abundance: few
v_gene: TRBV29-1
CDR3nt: TGCAGCGTCGGGGGTGGGGCGGCCGACTATGGCTACACCTTC
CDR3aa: CSVGGGAADYGYTF

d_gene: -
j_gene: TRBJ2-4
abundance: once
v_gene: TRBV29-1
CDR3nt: TGCAGCGTAGATAAAGGGACCGGAGCCAAAAACATTCAGTACTTC
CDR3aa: CSVDKGTGAKNIQYF

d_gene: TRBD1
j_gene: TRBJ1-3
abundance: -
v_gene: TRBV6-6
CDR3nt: TGTGCCAGCATCTCCACAGGGGGCAACACCATATATTTT
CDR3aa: CASISTGGNTIYF

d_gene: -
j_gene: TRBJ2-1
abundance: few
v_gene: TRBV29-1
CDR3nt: TGCAGCGTTGAAACTCCCGACCATGAGCAGTTCTTC
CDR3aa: CSVETPDHEQFF

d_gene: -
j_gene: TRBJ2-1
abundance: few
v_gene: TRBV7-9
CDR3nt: TGTGCCAGCAGCCCCGGTTACCGGGATGAGCAGTTCTTC
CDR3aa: CASSPGYRDEQFF

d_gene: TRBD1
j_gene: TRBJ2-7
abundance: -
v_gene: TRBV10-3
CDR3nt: TGTGCCATCAGTGTAGACAGGGGTTTCTACGAGCAGTACTTC
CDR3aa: CAISVDRGFYEQYF

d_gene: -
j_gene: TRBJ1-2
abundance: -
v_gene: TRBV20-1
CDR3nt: TGCAGTGCTAGAACCCCGGACTTAGGCTACACCTTC
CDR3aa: CSARTPDLGYTF

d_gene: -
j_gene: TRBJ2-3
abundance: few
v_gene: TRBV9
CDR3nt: TGTGCCAGCAACATCAGAGATACGCAGTATTTT
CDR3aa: CASNIRDTQYF

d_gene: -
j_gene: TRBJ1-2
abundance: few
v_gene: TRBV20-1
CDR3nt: TGCAGTGCTAGTCGAATCGTGGCTTTAGGTGGTGGCTACACCTTC
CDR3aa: CSASRIVALGGGYTF

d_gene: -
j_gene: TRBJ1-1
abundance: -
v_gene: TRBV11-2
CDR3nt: TGTGCCAGCAGCTCCTTCTCTGACACTGAAGCTTTCTTT
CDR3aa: CASSSFSDTEAFF

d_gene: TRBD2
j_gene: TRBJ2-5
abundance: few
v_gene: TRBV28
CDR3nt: TGTGCCAGCAGTCCGGCGGGGGGGGCGCAAGAGACCCAGTACTTC
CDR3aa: CASSPAGGAQETQYF

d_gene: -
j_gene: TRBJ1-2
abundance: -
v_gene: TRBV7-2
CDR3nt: TGTGCCAGCAGCTTAACGCTAACAGTATATGGCTACACCTTC
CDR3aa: CASSLTLTVYGYTF

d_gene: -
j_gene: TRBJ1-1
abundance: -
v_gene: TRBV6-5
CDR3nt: TGTGCCAGCAGTTACTCGTCCTTAGGGCTGAACACTGAAGCTTTCTTT
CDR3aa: CASSYSSLGLNTEAFF

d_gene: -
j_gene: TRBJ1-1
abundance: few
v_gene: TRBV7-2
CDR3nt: TGTGCCAGCAGCCCGGGTAACATGAACACTGAAGCTTTCTTT
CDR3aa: CASSPGNMNTEAFF

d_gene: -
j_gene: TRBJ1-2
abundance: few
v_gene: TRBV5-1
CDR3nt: TGCGCCAGCAGAACCGACACGACTAACTATGGCTACACCTTC
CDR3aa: CASRTDTTNYGYTF

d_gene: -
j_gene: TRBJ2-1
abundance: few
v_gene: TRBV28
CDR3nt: TGTGCCAGCAGCCCTACCATGAACAGTGGACCTAACAATGAGCAGTTCTTC
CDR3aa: CASSPTMNSGPNNEQFF

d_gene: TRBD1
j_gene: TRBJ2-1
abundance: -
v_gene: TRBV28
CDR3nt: TGTGCCAGCACCCGGGACAGGGGGCCAGGTGAGCAGTTCTTC
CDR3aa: CASTRDRGPGEQFF

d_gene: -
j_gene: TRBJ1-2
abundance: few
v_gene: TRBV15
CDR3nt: TGTGCCACCAGCAGTTCTGTGGGCTACACCTTC
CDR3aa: CATSSSVGYTF

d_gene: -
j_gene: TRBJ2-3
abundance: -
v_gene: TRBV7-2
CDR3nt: -
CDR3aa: CASSFSGQGAADTQYF

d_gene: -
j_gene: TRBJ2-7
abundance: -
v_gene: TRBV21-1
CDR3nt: TGTGCCAGCAGCACAAACAGGGACAGGGACTTTAACGAGCAGTACTTC
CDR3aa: CASSTNRDRDFNEQYF

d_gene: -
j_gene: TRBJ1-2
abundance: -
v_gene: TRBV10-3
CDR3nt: TGTGCCATCACTGTAGACGGGAATAACTCCTATGGCTACACCTTC
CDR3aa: CAITVDGNNSYGYTF

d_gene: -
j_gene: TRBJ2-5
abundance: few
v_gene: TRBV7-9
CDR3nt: TGTGCCAGCAGCGCGGACAGCCTCAAAGAGACCCAGTACTTC
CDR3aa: CASSADSLKETQYF

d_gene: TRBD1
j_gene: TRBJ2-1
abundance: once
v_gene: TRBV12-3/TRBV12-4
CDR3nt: TGTGCCAGCAGTGTGGACAGGGCGAACAATGAGCAGTTCTTC
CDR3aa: CASSVDRANNEQFF

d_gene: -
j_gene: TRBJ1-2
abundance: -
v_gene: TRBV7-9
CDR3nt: TGTGCCAGCAGCTCCTCGATTTGGGGATACACCTTC
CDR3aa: CASSSSIWGYTF

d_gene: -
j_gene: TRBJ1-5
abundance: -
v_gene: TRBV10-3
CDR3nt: TGTGCCATAGCCCCGGATGGCAATCAGCCCCAGCATTTT
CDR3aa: CAIAPDGNQPQHF

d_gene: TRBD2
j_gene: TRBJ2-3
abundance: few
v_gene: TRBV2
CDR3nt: TGTGCCAGCCTGGGACTAGCCAAAGATACGCAGTATTTT
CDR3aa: CASLGLAKDTQYF

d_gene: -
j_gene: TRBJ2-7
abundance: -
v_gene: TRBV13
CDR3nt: TGTGCCAGCAGGAGTATTTGGTCCTACGAGCAGTACTTC
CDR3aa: CASRSIWSYEQYF

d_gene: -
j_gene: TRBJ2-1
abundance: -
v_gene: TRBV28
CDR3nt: TGTGCCAGCAGTCCCTTCCGCAGCTCCTACAATGAGCAGTTCTTC
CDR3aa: CASSPFRSSYNEQFF

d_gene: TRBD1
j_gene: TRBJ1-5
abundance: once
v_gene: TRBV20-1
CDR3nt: TGCAGTGCTAGAATTCAGGACAGGGGGAGTCAGCCCCAGCATTTT
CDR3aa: CSARIQDRGSQPQHF

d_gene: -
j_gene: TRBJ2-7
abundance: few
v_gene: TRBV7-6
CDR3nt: TGTGCCAGCAGTTTAAGCCCACAAGCCGAGCAGTACTTC
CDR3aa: CASSLSPQAEQYF

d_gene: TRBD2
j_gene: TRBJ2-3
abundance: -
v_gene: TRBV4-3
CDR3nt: TGCGCCAGCAGCCAAGATATAGCCGGAGGACTAGCGGGGACCGGCACGCAGTATTTT
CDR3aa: CASSQDIAGGLAGTGTQYF

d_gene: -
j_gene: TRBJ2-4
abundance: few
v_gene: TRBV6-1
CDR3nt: TGTGCCAGCACTAGACTCAACCCGGCTACCAAAAACATTCAGTACTTC
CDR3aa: CASTRLNPATKNIQYF

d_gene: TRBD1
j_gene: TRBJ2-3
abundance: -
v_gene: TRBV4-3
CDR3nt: TGCGCCAGCAGTCGAACTCCGGGACAGGGCACAGATACGCAGTATTTT
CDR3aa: CASSRTPGQGTDTQYF

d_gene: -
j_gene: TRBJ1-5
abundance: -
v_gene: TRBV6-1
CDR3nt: TGTGCCAGCAGTGAATTTAGGACAGGCAATCAGCCCCAGCATTTT
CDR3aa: CASSEFRTGNQPQHF

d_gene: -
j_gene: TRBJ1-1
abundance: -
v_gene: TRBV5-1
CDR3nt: TGCGCCAGCAGCTTGAATATCTGGACTACAGGAACCTACACTGAAGCTTTCTTT
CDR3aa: CASSLNIWTTGTYTEAFF

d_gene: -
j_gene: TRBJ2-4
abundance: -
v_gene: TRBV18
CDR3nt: TGTGCCAGCTCACCAGTAAATTTGCAGGGAGGAGAGCAGTACTTC
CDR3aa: CASSPVNLQGGEQYF

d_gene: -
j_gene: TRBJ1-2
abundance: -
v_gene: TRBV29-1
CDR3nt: TGCAGCGTCTCTAGGGGAGGGGGTAAAGGCTACACCTTC
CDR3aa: CSVSRGGGKGYTF

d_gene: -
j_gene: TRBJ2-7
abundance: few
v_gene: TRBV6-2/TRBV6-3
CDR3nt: TGTGCCAGCAGTTTGGGAAGGGCCAGCTCCTACGAGCAGTACTTC
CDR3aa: CASSLGRASSYEQYF

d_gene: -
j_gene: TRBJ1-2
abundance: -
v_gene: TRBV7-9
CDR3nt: TGTGCCAGCAGTTCTACGCGGGACTGGGGTTATGGCTACACCTTC
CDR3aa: CASSSTRDWGYGYTF

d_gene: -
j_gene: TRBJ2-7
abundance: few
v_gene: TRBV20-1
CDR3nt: TGCAGTGCTAGCCCGGGACACGGCCACTACGAGCAGTACTTC
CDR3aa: CSASPGHGHYEQYF

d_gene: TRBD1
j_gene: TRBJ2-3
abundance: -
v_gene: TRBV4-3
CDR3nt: TGCGCCAGCAGCCAAGATCCGCCACAGGGGGCCTCAGATACGCAGTATTTT
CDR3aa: CASSQDPPQGASDTQYF

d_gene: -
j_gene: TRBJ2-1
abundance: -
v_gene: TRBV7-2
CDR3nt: TGTGCCAGCAGCTCGAAAACCGGGACACGCAATGAGCAGTTCTTC
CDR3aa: CASSSKTGTRNEQFF

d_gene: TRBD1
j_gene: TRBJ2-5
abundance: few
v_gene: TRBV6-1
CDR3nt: TGTGCCAGCAGTGGACGGACAGGGGCAACAATCCAGACCCAGTACTTC
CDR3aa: CASSGRTGATIQTQYF

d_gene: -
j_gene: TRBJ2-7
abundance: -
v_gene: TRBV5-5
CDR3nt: TGTGCCAGCAGCTCCGCCGGGACAAGGGCCTACGAGCAGTACTTC
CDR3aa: CASSSAGTRAYEQYF

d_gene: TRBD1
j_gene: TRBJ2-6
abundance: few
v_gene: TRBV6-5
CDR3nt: TGTGCCAGCGGACAGGGCGTTATCTCTGGGGCCAACGTCCTGACTTTC
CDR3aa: CASGQGVISGANVLTF

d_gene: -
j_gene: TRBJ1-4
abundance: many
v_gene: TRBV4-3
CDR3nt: TGCGCCAGCAGCCCCGGGACTAATGAAAAACTGTTTTTT
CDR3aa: CASSPGTNEKLFF

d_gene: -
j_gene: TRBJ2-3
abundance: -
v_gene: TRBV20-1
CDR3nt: TGCAGTGCTAGAGATTTACCCCCCGTCAGCACAGATACGCAGTATTTT
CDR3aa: CSARDLPPVSTDTQYF

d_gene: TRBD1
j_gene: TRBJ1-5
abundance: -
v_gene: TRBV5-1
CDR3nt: TGCGCCAGCAGCCCCGGGACAGGGGCAATGGGTCAGCCCCAGCATTTT
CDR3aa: CASSPGTGAMGQPQHF

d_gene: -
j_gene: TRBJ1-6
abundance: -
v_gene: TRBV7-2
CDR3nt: TGTGCCAGCAGCTTAGACAGGGCAGTTTCACCCCTCCACTTT
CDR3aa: CASSLDRAVSPLHF

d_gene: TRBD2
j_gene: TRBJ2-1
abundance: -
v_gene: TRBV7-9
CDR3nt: TGTGCCAGCAGCTTAGATCGACTAGCGGGGGGGCCAGGGGAGCAGTTCTTC
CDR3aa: CASSLDRLAGGPGEQFF

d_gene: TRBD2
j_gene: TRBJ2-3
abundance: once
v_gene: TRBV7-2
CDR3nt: TGTGCCAGCAGCTCTGGACTAGCGGGGGGGCGGGGAGATACGCAGTATTTT
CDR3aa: CASSSGLAGGRGDTQYF

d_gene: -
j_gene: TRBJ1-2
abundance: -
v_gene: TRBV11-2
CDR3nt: TGTGCCAGCAGCAACCAAGCCAGGGGAAGGGGCTATGGCTACACCTTC
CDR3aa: CASSNQARGRGYGYTF

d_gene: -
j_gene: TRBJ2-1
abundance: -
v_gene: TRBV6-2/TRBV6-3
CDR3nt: TGTGCCAGCAGCTACTCTACCTCCCTGGGTATCCTCCCTACGAGGGAGCAGTTCTTC
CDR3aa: CASSYSTSLGILPTREQFF

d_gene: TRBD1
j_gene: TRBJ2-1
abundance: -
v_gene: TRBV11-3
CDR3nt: TGTGCCAGCAGCTCCCGACAGGGGCTGCCCAATGAGCAGTTCTTC
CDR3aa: CASSSRQGLPNEQFF

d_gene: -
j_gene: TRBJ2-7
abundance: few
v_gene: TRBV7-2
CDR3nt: TGTGCCAGCAGCTTAGCAGTTGTACCCTACGAGCAGTACTTC
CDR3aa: CASSLAVVPYEQYF

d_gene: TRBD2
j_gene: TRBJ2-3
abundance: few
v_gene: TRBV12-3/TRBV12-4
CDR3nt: TGTGCCAGCAGTTTATTTAAAGGGGAGGGAGATACGCAGTATTTT
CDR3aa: CASSLFKGEGDTQYF

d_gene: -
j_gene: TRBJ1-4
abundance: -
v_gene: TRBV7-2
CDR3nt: TGTGCCAGCAGCTTAGTTTTGGACCCTCTGAGACTGTTTTTT
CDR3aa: CASSLVLDPLRLFF

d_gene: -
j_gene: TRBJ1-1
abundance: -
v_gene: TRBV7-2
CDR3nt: TGTGCCAGCAGCTTAGAAGCCCCTACCTCGAACACTGAAGCTTTCTTT
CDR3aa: CASSLEAPTSNTEAFF

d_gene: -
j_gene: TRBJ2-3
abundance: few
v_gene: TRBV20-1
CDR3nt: TGCAGTGCTAGAGATCCGCTAGTTGCAGATACGCAGTATTTT
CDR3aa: CSARDPLVADTQYF

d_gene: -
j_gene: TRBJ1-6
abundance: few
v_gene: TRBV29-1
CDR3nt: TGCAGCGGGACAATCACGGGACTCCATAATTCACCCCTCCACTTT
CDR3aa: CSGTITGLHNSPLHF